This T cell receptor beta chain was documented in a study of control samples from healthy donors and cancer patients. Clones were read by immunoSEQ multiplex PCR, and TCRdb kept only the in-frame ones, dropping some. This table holds around 130,000 clones, 85% to 95% found once. The CDR3 runs to 16 residues. V shed 6 bases and J shed 7 bases, with 22 bases lying between them. Germline V gene data show CDR1 as SGHRS and CDR2 as YFSETQ. V gene TRBV5-1 combines with J gene TRBJ2-2; D is perhaps TRBD1 or TRBD2 (6 bases each). The sample taken for sequencing was PBMCs. The clonotype comes from a man aged 50 to 59 with head and neck cancer. The CDR3 loop is CASTKSAGGWGGELFF. CDR3 nucleotides: TGCGCCAGCACGAAGAGCGCCGGGGGCTGGGGCGGGGAGCTGTTTTTT.